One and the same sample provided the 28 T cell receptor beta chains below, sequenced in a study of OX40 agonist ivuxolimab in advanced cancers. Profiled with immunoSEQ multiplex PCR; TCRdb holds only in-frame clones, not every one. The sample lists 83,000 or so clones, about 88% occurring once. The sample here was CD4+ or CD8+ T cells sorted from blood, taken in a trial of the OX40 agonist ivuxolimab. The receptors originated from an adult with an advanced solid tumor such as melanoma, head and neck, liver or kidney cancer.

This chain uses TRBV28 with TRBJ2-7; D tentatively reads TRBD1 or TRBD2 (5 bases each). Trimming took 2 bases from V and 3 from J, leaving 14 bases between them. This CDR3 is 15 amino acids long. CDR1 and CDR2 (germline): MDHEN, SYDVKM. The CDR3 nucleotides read TGTGCCAGCAGTTTAGGGGGTGGGTTTAGCTACGAGCAGTACTTC. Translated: CASSLGGGFSYEQYF.

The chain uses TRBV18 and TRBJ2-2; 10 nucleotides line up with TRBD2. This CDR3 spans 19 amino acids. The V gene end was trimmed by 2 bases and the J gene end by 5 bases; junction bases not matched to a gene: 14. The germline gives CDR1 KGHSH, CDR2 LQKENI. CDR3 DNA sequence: TGTGCCAGCTCACCATTCAAGCGGGGGGGCCCCCCGGGGACCGGGGAGCTGTTTTTT. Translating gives CASSPFKRGGPPGTGELFF. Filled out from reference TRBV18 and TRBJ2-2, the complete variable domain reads NAGVMQNPRHLVRRRGQEARLRCSPMKGHSHVYWYRQLPEEGLKFMVYLQKENIIDESGMPKERFSAEFPKEGPSILRIQQVVRGDSAAYFCASSPFKRGGPPGTGELFFGEGSRLTVL.

DNA for the CDR3: TGTGCCAGCTCACCACCTACTCTCACTGAAGCTTTCTTT. Its protein product is CASSPPTLTEAFF. The rearrangement uses TRBV18 and TRBJ1-1, with D uncertain. With 0 bases removed from V and 4 bases from J, the gap between germline ends came to 6 bases. Germline loops: CDR1 KGHSH, CDR2 LQKENI. The CDR3 sequence is 13 residues long. Full variable domain (remainder filled in from reference TRBV18 and TRBJ1-1): NAGVMQNPRHLVRRRGQEARLRCSPMKGHSHVYWYRQLPEEGLKFMVYLQKENIIDESGMPKERFSAEFPKEGPSILRIQQVVRGDSAAYFCASSPPTLTEAFFGQGTRLTVV.

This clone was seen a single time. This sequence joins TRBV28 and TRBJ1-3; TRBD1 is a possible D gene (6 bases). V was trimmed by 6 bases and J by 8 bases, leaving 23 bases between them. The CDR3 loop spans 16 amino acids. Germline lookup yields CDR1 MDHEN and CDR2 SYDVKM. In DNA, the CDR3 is TGTGCCAGCAGCCGTGCCAGGGGCGGGGGTAGGGACACCATATATTTT. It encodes CASSRARGGGRDTIYF.

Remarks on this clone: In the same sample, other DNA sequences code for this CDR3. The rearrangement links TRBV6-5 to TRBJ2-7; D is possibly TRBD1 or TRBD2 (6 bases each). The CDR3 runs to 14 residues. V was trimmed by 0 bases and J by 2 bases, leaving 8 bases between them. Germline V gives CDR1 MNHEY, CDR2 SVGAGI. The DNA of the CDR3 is TGTGCCAGCAGTTACTCGGGGGGCCCCTACGAGCAGTACTTC. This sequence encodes CASSYSGGPYEQYF.

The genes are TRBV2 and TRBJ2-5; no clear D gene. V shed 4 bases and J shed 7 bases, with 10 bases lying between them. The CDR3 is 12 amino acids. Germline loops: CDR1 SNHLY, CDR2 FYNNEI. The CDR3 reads CASSGHMGTQYF. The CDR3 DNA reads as TGTGCCAGCAGTGGTCACATGGGGACCCAGTACTTC.

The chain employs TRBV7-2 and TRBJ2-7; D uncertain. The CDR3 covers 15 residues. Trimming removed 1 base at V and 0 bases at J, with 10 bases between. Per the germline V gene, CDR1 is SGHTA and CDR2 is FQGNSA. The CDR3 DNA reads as TGTGCCAGCAGCTTAGAAGGCGCTAGCTCCTACGAGCAGTACTTC. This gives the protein CASSLEGASSYEQYF.

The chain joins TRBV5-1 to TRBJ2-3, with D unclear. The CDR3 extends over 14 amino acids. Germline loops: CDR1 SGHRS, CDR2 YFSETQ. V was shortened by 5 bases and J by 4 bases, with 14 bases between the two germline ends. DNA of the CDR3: TGCGCCAGCAGTGAAAGGTTCGGTTCAGATACGCAGTATTTT. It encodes CASSERFGSDTQYF.

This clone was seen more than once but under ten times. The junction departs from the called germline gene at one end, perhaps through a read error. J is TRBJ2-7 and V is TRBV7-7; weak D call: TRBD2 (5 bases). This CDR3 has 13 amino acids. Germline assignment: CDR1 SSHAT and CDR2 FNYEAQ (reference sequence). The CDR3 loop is CASSLAQEYEQYF. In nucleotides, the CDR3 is TGTGCTAGCAGCTTAGCGCAGGAGTACGAGCAGTACTTC.

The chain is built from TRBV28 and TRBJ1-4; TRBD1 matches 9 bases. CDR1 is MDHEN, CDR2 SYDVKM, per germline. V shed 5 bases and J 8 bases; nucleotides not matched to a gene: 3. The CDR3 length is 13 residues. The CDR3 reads CASSPGTGEKLFF. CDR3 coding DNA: TGTGCCAGCAGTCCAGGGACAGGGGAAAAACTGTTTTTT.

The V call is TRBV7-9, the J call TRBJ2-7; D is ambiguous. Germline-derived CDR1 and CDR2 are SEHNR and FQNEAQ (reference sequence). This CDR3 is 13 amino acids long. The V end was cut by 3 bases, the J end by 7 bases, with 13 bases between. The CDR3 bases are TGTGCCAGCAGCTTGTCCCCGTTGACTGAGCAGTACTTC. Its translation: CASSLSPLTEQYF.

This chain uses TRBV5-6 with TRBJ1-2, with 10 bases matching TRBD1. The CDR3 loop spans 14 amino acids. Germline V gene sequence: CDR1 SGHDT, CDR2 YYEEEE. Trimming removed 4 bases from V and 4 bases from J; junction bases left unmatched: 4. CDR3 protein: CASSPDRGAYGYTF. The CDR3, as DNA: TGTGCCAGCAGCCCGGACAGGGGGGCCTATGGCTACACCTTC.

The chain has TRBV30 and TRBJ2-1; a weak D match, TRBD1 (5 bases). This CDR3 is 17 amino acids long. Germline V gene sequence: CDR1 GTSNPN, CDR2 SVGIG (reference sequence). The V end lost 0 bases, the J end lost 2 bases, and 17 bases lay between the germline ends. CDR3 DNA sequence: TGTGCCTGGAGTGTACTCACAGGCCCCTCCACCTACAATGAGCAGTTCTTC. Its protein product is CAWSVLTGPSTYNEQFF.

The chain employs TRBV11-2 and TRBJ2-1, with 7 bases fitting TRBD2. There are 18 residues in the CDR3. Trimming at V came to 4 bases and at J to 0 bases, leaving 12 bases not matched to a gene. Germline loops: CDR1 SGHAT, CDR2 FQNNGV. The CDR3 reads CASSSLGGARSSYNEQFF. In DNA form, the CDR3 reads TGTGCCAGCAGCTCCCTGGGAGGGGCCAGGAGCTCCTACAATGAGCAGTTCTTC. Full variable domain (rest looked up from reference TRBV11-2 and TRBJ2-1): EAGVAQSPRYKIIEKRQSVAFWCNPISGHATLYWYQQILGQGPKLLIQFQNNGVVDDSQLPKDRFSAERLKGVDSTLKIQPAKLEDSAVYLCASSSLGGARSSYNEQFFGPGTRLTVL.

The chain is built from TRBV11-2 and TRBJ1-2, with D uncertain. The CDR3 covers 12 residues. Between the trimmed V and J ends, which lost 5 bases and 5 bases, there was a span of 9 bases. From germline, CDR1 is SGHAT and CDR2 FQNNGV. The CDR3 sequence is CASSPGPYGYTF. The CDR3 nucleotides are TGTGCCAGCAGCCCCGGCCCATATGGCTACACCTTC.

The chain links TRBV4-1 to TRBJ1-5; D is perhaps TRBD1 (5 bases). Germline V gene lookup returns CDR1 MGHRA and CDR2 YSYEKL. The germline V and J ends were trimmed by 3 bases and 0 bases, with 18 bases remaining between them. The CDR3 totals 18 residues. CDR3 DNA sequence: TGCGCCAGCAGCCACCGAAAAGGGGAGGGAAATAGCAATCAGCCCCAGCATTTT. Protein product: CASSHRKGEGNSNQPQHF.

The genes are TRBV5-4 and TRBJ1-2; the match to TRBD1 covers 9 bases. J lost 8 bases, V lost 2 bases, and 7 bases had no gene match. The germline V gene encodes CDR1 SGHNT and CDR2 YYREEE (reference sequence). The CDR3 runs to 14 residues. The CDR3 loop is CASSFGTGTRGYTF. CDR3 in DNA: TGTGCCAGCAGCTTTGGGACAGGGACGAGAGGCTACACCTTC.

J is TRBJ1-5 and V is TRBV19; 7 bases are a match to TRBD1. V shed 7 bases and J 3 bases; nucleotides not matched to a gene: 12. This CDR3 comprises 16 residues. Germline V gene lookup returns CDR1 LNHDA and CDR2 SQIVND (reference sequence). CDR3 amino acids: CASTINLGQNNQPQHF. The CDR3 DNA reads TGTGCCAGTACCATTAACCTGGGACAGAACAATCAGCCCCAGCATTTT.

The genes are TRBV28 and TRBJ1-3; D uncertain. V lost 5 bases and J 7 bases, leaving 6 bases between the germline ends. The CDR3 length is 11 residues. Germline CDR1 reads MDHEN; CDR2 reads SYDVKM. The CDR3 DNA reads TGTGCCAGCAGTCTAGACAACACCATATATTTT. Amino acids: CASSLDNTIYF.

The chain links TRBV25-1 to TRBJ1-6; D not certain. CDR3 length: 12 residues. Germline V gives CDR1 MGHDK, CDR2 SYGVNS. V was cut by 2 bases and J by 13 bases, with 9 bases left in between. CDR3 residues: CASSEGHGPLHF. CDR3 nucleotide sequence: TGTGCCAGCAGTGAAGGCCACGGGCCCCTCCACTTT.

The CDR3 DNA reads TGTGCCAGTAGTATAGCCCTGCAGGGGCGCTCCTACGAGCAGTACTTC. Residues: CASSIALQGRSYEQYF. The chain combines TRBV19 with TRBJ2-7; D possibly corresponds to TRBD1 (6 bases). Germline-derived CDR1 and CDR2 are LNHDA and SQIVND (reference sequence). CDR3 size: 16 residues. Trimming left V 1 base short and J 0 bases short, with 13 bases between.

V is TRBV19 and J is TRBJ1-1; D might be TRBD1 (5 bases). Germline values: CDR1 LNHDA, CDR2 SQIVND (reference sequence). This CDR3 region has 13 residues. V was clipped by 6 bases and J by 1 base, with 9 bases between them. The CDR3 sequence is CASRRGPNTEAFF. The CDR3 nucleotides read TGTGCCAGTAGACGGGGACCGAACACTGAAGCTTTCTTT. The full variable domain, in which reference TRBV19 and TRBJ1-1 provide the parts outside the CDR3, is DGGITQSPKYLFRKEGQNVTLSCEQNLNHDAMYWYRQDPGQGLRLIYYSQIVNDFQKGDIAEGYSVSREKKESFPLTVTSAQKNPTAFYLCASRRGPNTEAFFGQGTRLTVV.

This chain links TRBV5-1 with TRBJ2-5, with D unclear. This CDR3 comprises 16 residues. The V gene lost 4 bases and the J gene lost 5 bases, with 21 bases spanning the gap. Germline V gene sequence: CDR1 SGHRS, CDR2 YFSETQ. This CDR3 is CASSPETPTVGETQYF. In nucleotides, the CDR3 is TGCGCCAGCAGCCCTGAGACACCCACGGTAGGGGAGACCCAGTACTTC.

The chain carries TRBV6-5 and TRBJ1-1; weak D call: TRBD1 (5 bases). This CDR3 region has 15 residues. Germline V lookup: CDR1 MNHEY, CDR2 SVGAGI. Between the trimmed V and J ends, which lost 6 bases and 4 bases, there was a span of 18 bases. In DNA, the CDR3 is TGTGCCAGCAGACGAGGTGGGGCGGTCGGCACTGAAGCTTTCTTT. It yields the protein CASRRGGAVGTEAFF.

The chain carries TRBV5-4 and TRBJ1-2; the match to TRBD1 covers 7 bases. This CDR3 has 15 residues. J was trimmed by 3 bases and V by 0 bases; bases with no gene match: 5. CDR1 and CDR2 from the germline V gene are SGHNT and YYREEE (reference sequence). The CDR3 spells CASSLEAGGYYGYTF. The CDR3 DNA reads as TGTGCCAGCAGCTTGGAGGCAGGGGGGTACTATGGCTACACCTTC.

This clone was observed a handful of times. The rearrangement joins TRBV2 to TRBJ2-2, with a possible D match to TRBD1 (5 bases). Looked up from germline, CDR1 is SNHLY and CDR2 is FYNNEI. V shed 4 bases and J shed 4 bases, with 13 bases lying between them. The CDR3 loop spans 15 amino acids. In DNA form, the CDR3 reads TGTGCCAGCAGTGGGCAGGGTCTGGGCACCGGGGAGCTGTTTTTT. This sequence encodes CASSGQGLGTGELFF. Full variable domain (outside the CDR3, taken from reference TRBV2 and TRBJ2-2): EPEVTQTPSHQVTQMGQEVILRCVPISNHLYFYWYRQILGQKVEFLVSFYNNEISEKSEIFDDQFSVERPDGSNFTLKIRSTKLEDSAMYFCASSGQGLGTGELFFGEGSRLTVL.

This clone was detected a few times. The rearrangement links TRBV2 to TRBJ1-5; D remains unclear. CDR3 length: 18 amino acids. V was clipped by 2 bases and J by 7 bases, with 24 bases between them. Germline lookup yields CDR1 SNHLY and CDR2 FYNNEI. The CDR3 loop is CASSEILRVEGKDQPQHF. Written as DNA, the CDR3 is TGTGCCAGCAGTGAAATCCTAAGGGTCGAGGGCAAGGACCAGCCCCAGCATTTT.

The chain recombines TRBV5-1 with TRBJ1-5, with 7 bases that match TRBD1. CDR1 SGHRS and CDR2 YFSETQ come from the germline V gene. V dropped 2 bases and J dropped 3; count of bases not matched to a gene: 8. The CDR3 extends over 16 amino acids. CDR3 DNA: TGCGCCAGCAGCTTAGGGACAGACACCCACAATCAGCCCCAGCATTTT. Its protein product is CASSLGTDTHNQPQHF.